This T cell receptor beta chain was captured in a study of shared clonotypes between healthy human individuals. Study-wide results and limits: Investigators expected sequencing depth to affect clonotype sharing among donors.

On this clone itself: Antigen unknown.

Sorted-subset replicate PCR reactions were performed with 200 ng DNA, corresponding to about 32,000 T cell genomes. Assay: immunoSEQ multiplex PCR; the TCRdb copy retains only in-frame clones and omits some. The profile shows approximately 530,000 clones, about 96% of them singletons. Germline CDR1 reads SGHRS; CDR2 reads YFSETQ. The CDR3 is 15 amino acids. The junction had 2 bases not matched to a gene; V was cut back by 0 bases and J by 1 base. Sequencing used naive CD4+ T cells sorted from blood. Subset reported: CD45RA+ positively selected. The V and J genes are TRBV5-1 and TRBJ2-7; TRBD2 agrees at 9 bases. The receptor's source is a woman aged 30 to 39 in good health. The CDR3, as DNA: TGCGCCAGCAGCTTGGCTAGCGGGATATCCTACGAGCAGTACTTC. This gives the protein CASSLASGISYEQYF.